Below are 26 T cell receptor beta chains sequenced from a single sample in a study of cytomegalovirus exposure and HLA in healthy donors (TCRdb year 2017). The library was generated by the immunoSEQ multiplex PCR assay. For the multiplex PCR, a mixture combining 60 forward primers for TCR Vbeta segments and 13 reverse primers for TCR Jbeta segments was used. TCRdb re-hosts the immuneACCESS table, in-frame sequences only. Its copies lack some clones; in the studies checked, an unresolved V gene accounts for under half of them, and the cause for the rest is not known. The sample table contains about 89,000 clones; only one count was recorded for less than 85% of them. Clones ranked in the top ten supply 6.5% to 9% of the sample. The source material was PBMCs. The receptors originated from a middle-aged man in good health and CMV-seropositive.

Here the CDR3 DNA reads TGTGCCAGCACCCTTGGGACTAGCGGGAAAGATGAGCAGTTCTTC. It codes for CASTLGTSGKDEQFF. The chain carries TRBV11-3 and TRBJ2-1, with 13 bases matching TRBD2. Germline V gives CDR1 SGHNT, CDR2 YENEEA. V lost 7 bases and J lost 8; bases outside the gene matches: 8. The CDR3 spans 15 residues.

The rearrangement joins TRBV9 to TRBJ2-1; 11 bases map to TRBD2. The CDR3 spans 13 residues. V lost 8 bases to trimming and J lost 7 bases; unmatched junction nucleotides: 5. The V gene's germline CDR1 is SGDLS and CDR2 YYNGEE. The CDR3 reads CASRGLAENEQFF. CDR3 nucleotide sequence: TGTGCCAGTAGGGGACTAGCGGAGAATGAGCAGTTCTTC.

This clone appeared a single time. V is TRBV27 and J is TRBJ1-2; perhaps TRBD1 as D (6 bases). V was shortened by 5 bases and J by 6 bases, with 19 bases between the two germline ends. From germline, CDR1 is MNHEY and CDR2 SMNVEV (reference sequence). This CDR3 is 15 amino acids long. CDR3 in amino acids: CASSPLGGGGHGYTF. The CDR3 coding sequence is TGTGCCAGCAGTCCACTTGGGGGCGGGGGCCATGGCTACACCTTC.

The DNA for the CDR3 is TGTGCCAGCAGCTTGGGGAGACTCACCTACAATGAGCAGTTCTTC. Its translation: CASSLGRLTYNEQFF. The V and J genes are TRBV5-4 and TRBJ2-1, with D unclear. V was clipped by 0 bases and J by 2 bases, with 9 bases between them. The CDR3 has 15 amino acids. Germline-derived CDR1 and CDR2 are SGHNT and YYREEE (reference sequence). The full variable domain, its missing parts supplied by reference TRBV5-4 and TRBJ2-1, is ETGVTQSPTHLIKTRGQQVTLRCSSQSGHNTVSWYQQALGQGPQFIFQYYREEENGRGNFPPRFSGLQFPNYSSELNVNALELDDSALYLCASSLGRLTYNEQFFGPGTRLTVL.

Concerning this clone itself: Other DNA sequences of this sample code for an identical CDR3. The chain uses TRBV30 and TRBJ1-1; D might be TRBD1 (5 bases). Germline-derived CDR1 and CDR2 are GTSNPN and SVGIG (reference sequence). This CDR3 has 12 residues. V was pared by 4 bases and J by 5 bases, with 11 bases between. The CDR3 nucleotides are TGTGCCTGGAAAGGGGCATGGACTGAAGCTTTCTTT. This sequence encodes CAWKGAWTEAFF.

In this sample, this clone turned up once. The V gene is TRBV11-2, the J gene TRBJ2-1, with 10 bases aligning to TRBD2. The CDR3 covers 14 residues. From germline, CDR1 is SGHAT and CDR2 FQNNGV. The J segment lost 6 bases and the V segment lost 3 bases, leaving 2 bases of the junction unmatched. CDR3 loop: CASSFGTSVNEQFF. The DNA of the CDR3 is TGTGCCAGCAGCTTCGGGACTAGCGTCAATGAGCAGTTCTTC. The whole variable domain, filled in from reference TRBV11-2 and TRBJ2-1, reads EAGVAQSPRYKIIEKRQSVAFWCNPISGHATLYWYQQILGQGPKLLIQFQNNGVVDDSQLPKDRFSAERLKGVDSTLKIQPAKLEDSAVYLCASSFGTSVNEQFFGPGTRLTVL.

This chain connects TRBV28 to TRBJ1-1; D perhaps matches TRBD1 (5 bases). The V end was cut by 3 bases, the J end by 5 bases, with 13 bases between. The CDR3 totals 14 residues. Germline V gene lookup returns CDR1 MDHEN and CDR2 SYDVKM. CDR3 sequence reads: CASSLGGVGTEAFF. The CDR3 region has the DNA TGTGCCAGCAGTTTGGGGGGGGTGGGGACTGAAGCTTTCTTT.

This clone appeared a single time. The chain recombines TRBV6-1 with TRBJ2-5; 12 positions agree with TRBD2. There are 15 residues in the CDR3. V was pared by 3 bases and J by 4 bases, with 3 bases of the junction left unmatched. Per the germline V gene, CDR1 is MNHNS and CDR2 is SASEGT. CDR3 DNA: TGTGCCAGCAGTGAGACTAGCGGGAGTAGAGAGACCCAGTACTTC. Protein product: CASSETSGSRETQYF.

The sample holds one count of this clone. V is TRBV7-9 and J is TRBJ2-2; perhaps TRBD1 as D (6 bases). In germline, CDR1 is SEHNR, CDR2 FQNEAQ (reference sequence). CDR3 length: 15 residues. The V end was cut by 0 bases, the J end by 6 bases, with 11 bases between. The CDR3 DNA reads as TGTGCCAGCAGCTTAGCACAGGGCTTTCCCGGGGAGCTGTTTTTT. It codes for CASSLAQGFPGELFF.

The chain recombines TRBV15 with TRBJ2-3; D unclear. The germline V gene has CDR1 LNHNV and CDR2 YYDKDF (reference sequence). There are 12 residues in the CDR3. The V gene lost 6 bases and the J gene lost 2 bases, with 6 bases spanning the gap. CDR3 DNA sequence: TGTGCCACCAGGGCCTTCACAGATACGCAGTATTTT. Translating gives CATRAFTDTQYF. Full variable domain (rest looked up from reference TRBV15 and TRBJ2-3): DAMVIQNPRYQVTQFGKPVTLSCSQTLNHNVMYWYQQKSSQAPKLLFHYYDKDFNNEADTPDNFQSRRPNTSFCFLDIRSPGLGDTAMYLCATRAFTDTQYFGPGTRLTVL.

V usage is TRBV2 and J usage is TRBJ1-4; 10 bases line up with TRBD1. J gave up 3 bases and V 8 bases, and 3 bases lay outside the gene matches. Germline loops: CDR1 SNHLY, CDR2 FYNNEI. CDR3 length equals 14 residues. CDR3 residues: CASAGQGANEKLFF. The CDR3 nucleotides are TGTGCCAGCGCAGGACAGGGGGCTAATGAAAAACTGTTTTTT.

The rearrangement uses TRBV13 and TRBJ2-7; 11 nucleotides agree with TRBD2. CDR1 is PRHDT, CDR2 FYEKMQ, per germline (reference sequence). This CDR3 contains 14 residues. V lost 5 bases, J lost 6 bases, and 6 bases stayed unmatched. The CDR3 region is CASSMLAGGREQYF. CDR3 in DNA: TGTGCCAGCAGCATGCTAGCGGGAGGTCGCGAGCAGTACTTC.

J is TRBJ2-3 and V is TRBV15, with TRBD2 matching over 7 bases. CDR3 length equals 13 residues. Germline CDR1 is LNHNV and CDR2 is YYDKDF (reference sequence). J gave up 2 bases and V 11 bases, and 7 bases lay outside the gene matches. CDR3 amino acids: CAAAGGYTDTQYF. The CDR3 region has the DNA TGTGCCGCAGCCGGGGGGTACACAGATACGCAGTATTTT.

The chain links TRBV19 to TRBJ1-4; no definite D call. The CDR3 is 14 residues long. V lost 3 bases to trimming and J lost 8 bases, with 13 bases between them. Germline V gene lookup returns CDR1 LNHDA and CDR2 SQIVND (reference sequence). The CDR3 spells CASSIVRGREKLFF. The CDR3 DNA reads TGTGCCAGTAGTATCGTGCGGGGTAGGGAAAAACTGTTTTTT.

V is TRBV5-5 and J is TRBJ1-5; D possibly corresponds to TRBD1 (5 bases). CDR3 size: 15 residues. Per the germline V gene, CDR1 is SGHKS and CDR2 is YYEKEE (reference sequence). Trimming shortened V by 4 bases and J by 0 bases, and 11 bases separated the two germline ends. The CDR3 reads CASSPGGNSNQPQHF. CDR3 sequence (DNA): TGTGCCAGCAGCCCGGGGGGGAATAGCAATCAGCCCCAGCATTTT.

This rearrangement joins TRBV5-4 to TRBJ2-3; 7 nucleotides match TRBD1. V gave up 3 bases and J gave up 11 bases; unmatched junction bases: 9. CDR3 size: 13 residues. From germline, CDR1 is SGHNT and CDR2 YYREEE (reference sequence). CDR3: CASSSRQGFVQYF. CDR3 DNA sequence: TGTGCCAGCAGCTCACGACAGGGTTTTGTGCAGTATTTT. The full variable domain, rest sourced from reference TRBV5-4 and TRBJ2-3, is ETGVTQSPTHLIKTRGQQVTLRCSSQSGHNTVSWYQQALGQGPQFIFQYYREEENGRGNFPPRFSGLQFPNYSSELNVNALELDDSALYLCASSSRQGFVQYFGPGTRLTVL.

CDR3 DNA: TGTGCCAGCAGCTTGTATGTCGGGGTTACCTACGAGCAGTACTTC. It yields the protein CASSLYVGVTYEQYF. V usage is TRBV5-6 and J usage is TRBJ2-7; D possibly corresponds to TRBD2 (5 bases). Trimming stripped 1 base from V and 2 bases from J, with 13 bases between. The germline gives CDR1 SGHDT, CDR2 YYEEEE. This CDR3 has 15 residues.

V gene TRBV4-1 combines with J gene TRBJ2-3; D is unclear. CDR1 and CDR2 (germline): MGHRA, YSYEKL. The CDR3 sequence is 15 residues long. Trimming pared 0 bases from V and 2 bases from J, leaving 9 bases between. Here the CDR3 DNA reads TGCGCCAGCAGCCAAGAAGAGGTCTCCACAGATACGCAGTATTTT. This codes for CASSQEEVSTDTQYF.

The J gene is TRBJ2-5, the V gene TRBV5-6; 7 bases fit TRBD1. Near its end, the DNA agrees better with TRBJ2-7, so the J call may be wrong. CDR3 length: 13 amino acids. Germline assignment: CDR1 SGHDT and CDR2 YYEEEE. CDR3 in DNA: TGTGCCAGCAGCGCGGACAGGTCCCACGAGCAGTACTTC. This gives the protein CASSADRSHEQYF.

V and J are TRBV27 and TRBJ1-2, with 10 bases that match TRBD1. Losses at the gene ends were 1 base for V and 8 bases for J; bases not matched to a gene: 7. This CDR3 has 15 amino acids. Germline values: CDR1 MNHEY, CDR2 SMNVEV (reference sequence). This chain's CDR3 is CASSLFGTGAFGYTF. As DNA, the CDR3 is TGTGCCAGCAGTTTATTTGGGACAGGGGCCTTCGGCTACACCTTC.

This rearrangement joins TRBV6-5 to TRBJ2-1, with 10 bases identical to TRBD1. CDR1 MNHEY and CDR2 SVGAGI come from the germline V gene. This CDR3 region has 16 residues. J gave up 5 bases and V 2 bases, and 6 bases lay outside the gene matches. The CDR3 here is CASSYADRGSHNEQFF. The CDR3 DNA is TGTGCCAGCAGTTACGCGGACAGGGGGTCCCACAATGAGCAGTTCTTC.

The CDR3, as DNA: TGTGCCAGTAGTCTCTGGGCAGGGACTAGCTCCTACAATGAGCAGTTCTTC. Translating it yields CASSLWAGTSSYNEQFF. The chain couples TRBV19 to TRBJ2-1, with 8 positions matching TRBD2. The CDR3 sequence is 17 residues long. V shed 5 bases and J 0 bases; nucleotides not matched to a gene: 9. The germline V gene has CDR1 LNHDA and CDR2 SQIVND (reference sequence).

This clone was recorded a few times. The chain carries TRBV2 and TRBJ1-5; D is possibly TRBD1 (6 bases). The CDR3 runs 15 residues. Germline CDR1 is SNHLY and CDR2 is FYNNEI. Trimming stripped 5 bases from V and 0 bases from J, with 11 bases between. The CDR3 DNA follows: TGTGCCAGCAGTACCGGGGACAATAGCAATCAGCCCCAGCATTTT. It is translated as CASSTGDNSNQPQHF. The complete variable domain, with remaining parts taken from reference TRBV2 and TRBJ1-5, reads EPEVTQTPSHQVTQMGQEVILRCVPISNHLYFYWYRQILGQKVEFLVSFYNNEISEKSEIFDDQFSVERPDGSNFTLKIRSTKLEDSAMYFCASSTGDNSNQPQHFGDGTRLSIL.

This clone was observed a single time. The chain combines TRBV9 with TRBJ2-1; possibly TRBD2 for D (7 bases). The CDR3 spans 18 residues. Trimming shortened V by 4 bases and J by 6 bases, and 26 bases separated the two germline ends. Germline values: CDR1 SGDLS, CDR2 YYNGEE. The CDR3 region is CASSTPTRGGSGANEQFF. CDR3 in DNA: TGTGCCAGCAGCACACCTACCAGGGGCGGGAGTGGGGCCAATGAGCAGTTCTTC.

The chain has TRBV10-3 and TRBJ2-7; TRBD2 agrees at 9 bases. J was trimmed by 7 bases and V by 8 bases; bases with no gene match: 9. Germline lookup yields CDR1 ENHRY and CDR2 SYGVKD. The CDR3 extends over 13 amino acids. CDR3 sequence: CAIGGGRAGEQYF. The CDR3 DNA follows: TGTGCCATCGGGGGCGGGAGGGCCGGAGAGCAGTACTTC.

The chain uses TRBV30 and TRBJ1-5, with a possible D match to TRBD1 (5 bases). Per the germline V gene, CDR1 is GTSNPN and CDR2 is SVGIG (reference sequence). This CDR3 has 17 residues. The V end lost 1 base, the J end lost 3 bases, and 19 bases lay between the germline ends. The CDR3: CAWSGLTAGRPNQPQHF. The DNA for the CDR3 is TGTGCCTGGAGTGGATTAACGGCAGGGCGACCCAATCAGCCCCAGCATTTT.